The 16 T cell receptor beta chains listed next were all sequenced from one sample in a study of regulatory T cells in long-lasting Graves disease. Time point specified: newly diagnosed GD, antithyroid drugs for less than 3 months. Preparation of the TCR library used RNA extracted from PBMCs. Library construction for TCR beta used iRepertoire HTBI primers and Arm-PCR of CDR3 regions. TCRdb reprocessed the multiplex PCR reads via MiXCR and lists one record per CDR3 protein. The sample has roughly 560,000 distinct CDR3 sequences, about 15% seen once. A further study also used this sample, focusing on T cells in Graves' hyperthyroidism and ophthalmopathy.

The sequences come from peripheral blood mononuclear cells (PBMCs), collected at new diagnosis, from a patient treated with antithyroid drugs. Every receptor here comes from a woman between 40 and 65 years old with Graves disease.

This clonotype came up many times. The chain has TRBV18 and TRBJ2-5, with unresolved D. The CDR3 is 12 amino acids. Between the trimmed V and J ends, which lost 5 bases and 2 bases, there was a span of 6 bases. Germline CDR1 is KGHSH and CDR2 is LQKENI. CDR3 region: CASSGSQETQYF. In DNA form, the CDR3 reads TGTGCCAGCTCAGGGTCTCAAGAGACCCAGTACTTC.

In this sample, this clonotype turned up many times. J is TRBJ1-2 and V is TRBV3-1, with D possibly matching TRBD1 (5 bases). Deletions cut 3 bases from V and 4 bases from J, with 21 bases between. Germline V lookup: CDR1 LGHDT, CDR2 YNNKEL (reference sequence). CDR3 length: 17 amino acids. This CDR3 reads CASSHPTGTGTIYGYTF. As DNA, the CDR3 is TGTGCCAGCAGCCACCCCACTGGGACCGGGACCATCTATGGCTACACCTTC.

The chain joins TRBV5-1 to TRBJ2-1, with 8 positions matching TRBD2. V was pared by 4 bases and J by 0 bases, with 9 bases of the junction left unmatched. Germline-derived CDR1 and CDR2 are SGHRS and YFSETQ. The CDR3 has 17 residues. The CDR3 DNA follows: TGCGCCAGCAGCCGCGGGGGGCCTCTGAGCTCCTACAATGAGCAGTTCTTC. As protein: CASSRGGPLSSYNEQFF.

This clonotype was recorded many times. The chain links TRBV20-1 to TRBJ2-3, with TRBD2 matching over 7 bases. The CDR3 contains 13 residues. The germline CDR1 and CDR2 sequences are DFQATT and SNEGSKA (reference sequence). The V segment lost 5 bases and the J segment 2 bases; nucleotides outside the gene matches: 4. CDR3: CSAAGTITDTQYF. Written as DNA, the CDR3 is TGCAGTGCTGCAGGGACTATCACAGATACGCAGTATTTT.

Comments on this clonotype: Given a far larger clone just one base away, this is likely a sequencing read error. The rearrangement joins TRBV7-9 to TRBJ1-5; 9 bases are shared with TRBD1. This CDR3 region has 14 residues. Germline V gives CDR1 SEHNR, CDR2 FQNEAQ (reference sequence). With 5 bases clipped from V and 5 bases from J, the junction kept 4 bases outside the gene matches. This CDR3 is CASSQDRGDQPQHF. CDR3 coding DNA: TGTGCCAGCAGCCAGGACAGGGGCGATCAGCCCCAGCATTTT.

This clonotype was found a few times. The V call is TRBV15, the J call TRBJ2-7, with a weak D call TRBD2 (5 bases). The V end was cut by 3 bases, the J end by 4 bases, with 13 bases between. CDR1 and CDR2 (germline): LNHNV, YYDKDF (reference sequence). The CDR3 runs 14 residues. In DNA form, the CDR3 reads TGTGCCACCAGCAGCGGACTCAGCCCGTACGAGCAGTACTTC. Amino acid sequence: CATSSGLSPYEQYF.

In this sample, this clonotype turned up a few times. This chain's CDR3 is CASSLGLAGTGELFF. CDR3 DNA sequence: TGTGCCAGTAGTTTAGGACTAGCTGGGACCGGGGAGCTGTTTTTT. The chain combines TRBV19 with TRBJ2-2, with 8 bases that match TRBD2. The germline CDR1 and CDR2 sequences are LNHDA and SQIVND (reference sequence). The CDR3 length is 15 residues. The J segment lost 5 bases and the V segment lost 5 bases, leaving 7 bases of the junction unmatched.

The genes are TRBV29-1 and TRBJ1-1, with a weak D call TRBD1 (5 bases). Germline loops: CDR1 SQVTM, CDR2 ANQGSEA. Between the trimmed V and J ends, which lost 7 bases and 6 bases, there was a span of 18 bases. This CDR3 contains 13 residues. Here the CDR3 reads CSGRGGVLAEAFF. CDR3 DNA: TGCAGCGGCCGCGGGGGAGTTTTGGCTGAAGCTTTCTTT.

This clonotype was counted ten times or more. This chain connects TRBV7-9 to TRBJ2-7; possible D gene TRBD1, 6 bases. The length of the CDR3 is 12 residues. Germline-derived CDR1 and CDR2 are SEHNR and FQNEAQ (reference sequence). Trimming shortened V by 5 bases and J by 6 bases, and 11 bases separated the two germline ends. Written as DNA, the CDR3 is TGTGCCAGCAGCGAAGGGGGTGTCGAGCAGTACTTC. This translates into CASSEGGVEQYF. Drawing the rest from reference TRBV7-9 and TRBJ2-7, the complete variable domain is DTGVSQNPRHKITKRGQNVTFRCDPISEHNRLYWYRQTLGQGPEFLTYFQNEAQLEKSRLLSDRFSAERPKGSFSTLEIQRTEQGDSAMYLCASSEGGVEQYFGPGTRLTVT.

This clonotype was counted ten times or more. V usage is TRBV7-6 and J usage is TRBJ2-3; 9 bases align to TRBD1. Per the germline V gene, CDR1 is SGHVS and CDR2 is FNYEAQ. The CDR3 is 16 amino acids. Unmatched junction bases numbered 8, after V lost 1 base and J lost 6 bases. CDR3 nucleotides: TGTGCCAGCAGCTTAGGGGACAGGGTCCTTAGGGATACGCAGTATTTT. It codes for CASSLGDRVLRDTQYF.

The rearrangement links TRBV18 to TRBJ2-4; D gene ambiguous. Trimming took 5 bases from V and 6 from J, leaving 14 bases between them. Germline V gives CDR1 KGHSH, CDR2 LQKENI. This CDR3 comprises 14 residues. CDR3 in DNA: TGTGCCAGCTCAGAGATCTTGGTCGGAAACATTCAGTACTTC. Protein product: CASSEILVGNIQYF.

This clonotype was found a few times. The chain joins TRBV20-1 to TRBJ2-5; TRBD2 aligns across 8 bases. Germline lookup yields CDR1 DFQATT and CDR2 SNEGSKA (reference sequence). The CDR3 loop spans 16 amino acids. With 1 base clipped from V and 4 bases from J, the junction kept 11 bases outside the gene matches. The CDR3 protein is CSARASWAGGGETQYF. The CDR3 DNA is TGCAGTGCTAGAGCCTCATGGGCGGGGGGAGGAGAGACCCAGTACTTC.

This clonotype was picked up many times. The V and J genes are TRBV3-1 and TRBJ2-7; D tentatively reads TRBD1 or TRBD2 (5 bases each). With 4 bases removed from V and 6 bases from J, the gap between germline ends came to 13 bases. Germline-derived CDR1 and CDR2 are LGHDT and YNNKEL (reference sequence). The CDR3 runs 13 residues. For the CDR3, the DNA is TGTGCCAGCAGCCGGGACGGTATAGGCGAGCAGTACTTC. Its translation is CASSRDGIGEQYF.

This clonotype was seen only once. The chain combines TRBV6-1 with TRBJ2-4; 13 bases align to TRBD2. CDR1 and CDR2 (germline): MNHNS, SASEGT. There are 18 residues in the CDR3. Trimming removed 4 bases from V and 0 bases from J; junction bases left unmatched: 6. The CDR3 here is CASSAGTSGAVAKNIQYF. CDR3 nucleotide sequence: TGTGCCAGCAGTGCCGGGACTAGCGGGGCCGTAGCCAAAAACATTCAGTACTTC.

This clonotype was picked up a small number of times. The DNA for the CDR3 is TGTGCCAGCAGCTCCGGCAGGGAAGATGGCTACACCTTC. Amino acids: CASSSGREDGYTF. The chain recombines TRBV7-8 with TRBJ1-2; possible D gene TRBD1, 5 bases. The CDR3 runs 13 residues. The V end lost 4 bases, the J end lost 6 bases, and 12 bases lay between the germline ends. Germline CDR1 SGHVS, CDR2 FQNEAQ.

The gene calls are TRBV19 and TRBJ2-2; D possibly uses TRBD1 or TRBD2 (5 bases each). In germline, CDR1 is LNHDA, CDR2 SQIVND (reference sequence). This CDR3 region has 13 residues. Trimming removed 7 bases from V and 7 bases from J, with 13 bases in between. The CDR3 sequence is CASNLGESGELFF. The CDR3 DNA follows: TGTGCCAGTAATCTAGGGGAGAGCGGGGAGCTGTTTTTT.